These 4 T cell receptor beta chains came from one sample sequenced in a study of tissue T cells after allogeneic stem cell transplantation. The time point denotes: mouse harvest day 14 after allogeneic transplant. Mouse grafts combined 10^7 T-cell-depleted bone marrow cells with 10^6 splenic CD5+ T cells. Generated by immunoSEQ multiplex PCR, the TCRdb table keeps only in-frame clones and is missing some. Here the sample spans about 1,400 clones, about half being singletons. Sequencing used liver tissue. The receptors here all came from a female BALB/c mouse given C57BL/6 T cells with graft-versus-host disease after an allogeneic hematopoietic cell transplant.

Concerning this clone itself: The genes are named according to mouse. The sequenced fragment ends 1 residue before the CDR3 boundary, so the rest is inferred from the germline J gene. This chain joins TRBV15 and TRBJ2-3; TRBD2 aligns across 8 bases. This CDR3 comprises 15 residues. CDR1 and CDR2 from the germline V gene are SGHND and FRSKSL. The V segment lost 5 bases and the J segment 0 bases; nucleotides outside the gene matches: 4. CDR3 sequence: CASSRTGTSAETLYF. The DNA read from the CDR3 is TGTGCCAGCAGTCGGACTGGGACTAGTGCAGAAACGCTGTAT.

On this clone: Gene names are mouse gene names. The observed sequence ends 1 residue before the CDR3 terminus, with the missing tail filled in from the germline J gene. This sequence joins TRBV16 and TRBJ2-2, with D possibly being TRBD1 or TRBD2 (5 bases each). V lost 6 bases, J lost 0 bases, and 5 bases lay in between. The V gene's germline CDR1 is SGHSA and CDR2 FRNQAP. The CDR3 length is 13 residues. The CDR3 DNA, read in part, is TGTGCAAGCAGGGGACCAAACACCGGGCAGCTCTAC. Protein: CASRGPNTGQLY. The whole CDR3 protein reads CASRGPNTGQLYF.

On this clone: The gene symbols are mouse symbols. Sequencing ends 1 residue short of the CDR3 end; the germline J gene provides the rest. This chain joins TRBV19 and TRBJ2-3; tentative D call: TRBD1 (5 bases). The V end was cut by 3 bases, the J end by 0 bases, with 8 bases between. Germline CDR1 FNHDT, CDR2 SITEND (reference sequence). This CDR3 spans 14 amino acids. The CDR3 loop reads CASSKDRSAETLYF. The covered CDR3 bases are TGTGCCAGCAGTAAAGACAGAAGTGCAGAAACGCTGTAT.

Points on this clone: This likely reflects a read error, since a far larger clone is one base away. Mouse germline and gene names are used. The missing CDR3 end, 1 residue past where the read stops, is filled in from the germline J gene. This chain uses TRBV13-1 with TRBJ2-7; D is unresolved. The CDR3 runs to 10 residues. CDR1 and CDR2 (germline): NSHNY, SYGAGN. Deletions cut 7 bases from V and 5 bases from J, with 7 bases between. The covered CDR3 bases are TGTGCCAGCCGTGGCAATGAACAGTAC. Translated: CASRGNEQY. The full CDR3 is CASRGNEQYF.